This T cell receptor beta chain was found in a study of control samples from healthy donors and cancer patients. Clones were sequenced by immunoSEQ multiplex PCR, and TCRdb holds only the in-frame ones, with some missing. The sample records 130,000 to 150,000 clones, about 91% being singletons. The junction had 5 bases not matched to a gene; V was cut back by 7 bases and J by 0 bases. The CDR3 has 15 residues. Germline V CDR1 and CDR2: SGDLS, YYNGEE. The TCR sequence derives from a man aged 30-40 years in good health. Sample: blood. V gene TRBV9 combines with J gene TRBJ1-3, with 9 bases lining up with TRBD1. CDR3 sequence: CASGDRASSGNTIYF. CDR3 DNA sequence: TGTGCCAGCGGGGACAGGGCTTCCTCTGGAAACACCATATATTTT.